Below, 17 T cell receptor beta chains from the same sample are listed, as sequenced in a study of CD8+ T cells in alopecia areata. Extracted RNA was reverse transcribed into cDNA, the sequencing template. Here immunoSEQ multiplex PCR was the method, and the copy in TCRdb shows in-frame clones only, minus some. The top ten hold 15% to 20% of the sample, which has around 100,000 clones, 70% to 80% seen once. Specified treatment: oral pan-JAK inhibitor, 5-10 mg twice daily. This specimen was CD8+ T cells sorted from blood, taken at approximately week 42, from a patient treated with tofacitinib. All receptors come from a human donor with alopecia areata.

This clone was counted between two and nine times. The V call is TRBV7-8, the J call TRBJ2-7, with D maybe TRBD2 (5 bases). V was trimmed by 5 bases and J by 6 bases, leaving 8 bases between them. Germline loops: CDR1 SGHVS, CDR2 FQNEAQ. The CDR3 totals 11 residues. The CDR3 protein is CASSTGGEQYF. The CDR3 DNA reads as TGTGCCAGCAGCACCGGAGGCGAGCAGTACTTC. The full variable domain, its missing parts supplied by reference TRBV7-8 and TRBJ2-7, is GAGVSQSPRYKVAKRGQDVALRCDPISGHVSLFWYQQALGQGPEFLTYFQNEAQLDKSGLPSDRFFAERPEGSVSTLKIQRTQQEDSAVYLCASSTGGEQYFGPGTRLTVT.

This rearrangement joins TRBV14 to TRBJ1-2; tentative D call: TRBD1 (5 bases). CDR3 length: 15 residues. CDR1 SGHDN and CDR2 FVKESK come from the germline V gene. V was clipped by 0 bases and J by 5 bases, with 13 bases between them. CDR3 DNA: TGTGCCAGCAGCCAAGATCTGATAGGGACTTATGGCTACACCTTC. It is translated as CASSQDLIGTYGYTF.

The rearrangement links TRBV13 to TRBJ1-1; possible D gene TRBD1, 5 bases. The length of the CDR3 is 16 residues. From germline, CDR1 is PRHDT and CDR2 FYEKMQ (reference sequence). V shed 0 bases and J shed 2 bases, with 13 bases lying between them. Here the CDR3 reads CASSLGGVASNTEAFF. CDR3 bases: TGTGCCAGCAGCTTAGGGGGGGTCGCCTCTAACACTGAAGCTTTCTTT.

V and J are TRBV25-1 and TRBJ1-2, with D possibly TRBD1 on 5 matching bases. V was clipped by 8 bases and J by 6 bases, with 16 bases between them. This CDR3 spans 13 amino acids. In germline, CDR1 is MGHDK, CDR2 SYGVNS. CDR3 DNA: TGTGCCAGCGTCCTGCAGGGTGTCAATGGCTACACCTTC. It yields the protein CASVLQGVNGYTF.

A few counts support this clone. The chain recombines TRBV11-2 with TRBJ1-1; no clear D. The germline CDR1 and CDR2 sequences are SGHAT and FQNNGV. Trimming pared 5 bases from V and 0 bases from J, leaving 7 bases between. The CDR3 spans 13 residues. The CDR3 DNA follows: TGTGCCAGCAGCGGGTCTTTGAACACTGAAGCTTTCTTT. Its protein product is CASSGSLNTEAFF.

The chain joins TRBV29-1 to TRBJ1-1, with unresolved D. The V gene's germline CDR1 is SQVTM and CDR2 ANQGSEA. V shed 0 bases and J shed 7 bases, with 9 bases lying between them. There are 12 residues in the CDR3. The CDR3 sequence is CSVEDRRGEAFF. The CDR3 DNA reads TGCAGCGTTGAAGACAGACGGGGTGAAGCTTTCTTT. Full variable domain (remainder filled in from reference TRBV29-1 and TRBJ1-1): SAVISQKPSRDICQRGTSLTIQCQVDSQVTMMFWYRQQPGQSLTLIATANQGSEATYESGFVIDKFPISRPNLTFSTLTVSNMSPEDSSIYLCSVEDRRGEAFFGQGTRLTVV.

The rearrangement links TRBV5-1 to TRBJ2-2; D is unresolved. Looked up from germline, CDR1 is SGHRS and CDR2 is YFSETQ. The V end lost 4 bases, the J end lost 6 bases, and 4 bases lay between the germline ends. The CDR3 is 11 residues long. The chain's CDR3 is CASSTPGELFF. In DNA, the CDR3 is TGCGCCAGCAGCACTCCCGGGGAGCTGTTTTTT.

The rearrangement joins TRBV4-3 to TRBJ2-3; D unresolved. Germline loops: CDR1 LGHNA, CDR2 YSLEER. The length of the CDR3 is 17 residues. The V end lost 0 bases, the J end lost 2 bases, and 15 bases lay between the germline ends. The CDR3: CASSQEAWNRDTDTQYF. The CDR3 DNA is TGCGCCAGCAGCCAAGAGGCTTGGAACAGAGACACAGATACGCAGTATTTT.

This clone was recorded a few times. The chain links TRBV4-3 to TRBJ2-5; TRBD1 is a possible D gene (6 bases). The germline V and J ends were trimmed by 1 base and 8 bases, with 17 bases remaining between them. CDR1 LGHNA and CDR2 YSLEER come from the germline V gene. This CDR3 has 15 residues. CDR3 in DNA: TGCGCCAGCAGCCAAGGGGCAGGGGATTTAGAAACCCAGTACTTC. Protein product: CASSQGAGDLETQYF.

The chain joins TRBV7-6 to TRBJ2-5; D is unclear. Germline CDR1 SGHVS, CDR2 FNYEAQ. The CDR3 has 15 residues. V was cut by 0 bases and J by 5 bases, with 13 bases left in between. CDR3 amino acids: CASSLAPGPSETQYF. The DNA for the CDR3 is TGTGCCAGCAGCTTAGCGCCCGGGCCCTCGGAGACCCAGTACTTC.

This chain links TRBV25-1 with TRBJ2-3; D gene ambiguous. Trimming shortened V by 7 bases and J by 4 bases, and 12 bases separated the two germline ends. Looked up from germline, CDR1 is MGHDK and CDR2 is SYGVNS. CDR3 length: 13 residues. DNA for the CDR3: TGTGCCAGCAAGGAAGGGTGGGCAGATACGCAGTATTTT. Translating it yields CASKEGWADTQYF.

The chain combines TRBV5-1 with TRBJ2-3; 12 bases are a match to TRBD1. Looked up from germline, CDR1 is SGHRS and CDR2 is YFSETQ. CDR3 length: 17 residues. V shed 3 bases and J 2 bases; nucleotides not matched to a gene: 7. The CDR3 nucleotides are TGCGCCAGCAGCTCCGGGACAGGGGGCTTCGACACAGATACGCAGTATTTT. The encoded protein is CASSSGTGGFDTDTQYF.

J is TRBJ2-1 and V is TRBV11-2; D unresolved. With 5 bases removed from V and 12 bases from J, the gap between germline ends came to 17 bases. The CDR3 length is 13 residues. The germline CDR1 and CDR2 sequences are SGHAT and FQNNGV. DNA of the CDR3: TGTGCCAGCAGCCGAGGAGCGACAATAGTGCAGTTCTTC. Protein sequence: CASSRGATIVQFF.

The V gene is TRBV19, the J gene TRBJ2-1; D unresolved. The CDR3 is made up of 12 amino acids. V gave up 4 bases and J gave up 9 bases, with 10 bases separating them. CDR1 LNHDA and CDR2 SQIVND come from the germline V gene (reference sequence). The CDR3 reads CASSTGALEQFF. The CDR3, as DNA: TGTGCCAGTAGTACCGGTGCCCTTGAGCAGTTCTTC. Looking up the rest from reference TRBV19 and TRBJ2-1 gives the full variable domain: DGGITQSPKYLFRKEGQNVTLSCEQNLNHDAMYWYRQDPGQGLRLIYYSQIVNDFQKGDIAEGYSVSREKKESFPLTVTSAQKNPTAFYLCASSTGALEQFFGPGTRLTVL.

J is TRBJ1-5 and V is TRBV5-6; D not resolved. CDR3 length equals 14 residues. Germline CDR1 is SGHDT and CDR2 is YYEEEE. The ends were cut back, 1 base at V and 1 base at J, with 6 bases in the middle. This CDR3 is CASSLPGSNQPQHF. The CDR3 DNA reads TGTGCCAGCAGCTTGCCCGGGAGCAATCAGCCCCAGCATTTT.

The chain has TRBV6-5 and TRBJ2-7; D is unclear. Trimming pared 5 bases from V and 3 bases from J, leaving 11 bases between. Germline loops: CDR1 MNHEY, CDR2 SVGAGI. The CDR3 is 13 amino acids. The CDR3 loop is CASSLRMNYEQYF. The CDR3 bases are TGTGCCAGCAGTCTACGGATGAACTACGAGCAGTACTTC.

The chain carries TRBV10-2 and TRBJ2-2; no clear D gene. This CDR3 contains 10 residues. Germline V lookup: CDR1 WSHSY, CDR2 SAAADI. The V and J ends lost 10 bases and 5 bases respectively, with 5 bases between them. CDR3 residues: CATMTGELFF. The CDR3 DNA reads TGCGCCACCATGACCGGGGAGCTGTTTTTT.